Sequencing of this T cell receptor beta chain was carried out in a study of CD4+ T cells in melanoma. TCRdb keeps only in-frame clones here, not all; method: immunoSEQ multiplex PCR. The sample lists 15,000 to 20,000 clones, over 70% occurring once. CDR3 length: 15 residues. CDR1 SGHAT and CDR2 FQNNGV come from the germline V gene. V was pared by 1 base and J by 0 bases, with 9 bases between. What was sequenced was cells from a culture (not recorded whether cultured in vitro). This receptor was obtained from a human donor with melanoma. The chain couples TRBV11-2 to TRBJ1-1; a possible D gene is TRBD1 (6 bases). CDR3 sequence: CASSLVGALNTEAFF. The CDR3 DNA follows: TGTGCCAGCAGCTTAGTGGGGGCCCTGAACACTGAAGCTTTCTTT.